This TCR beta chain was identified in a study of T cells in Graves' hyperthyroidism and ophthalmopathy. Study-level findings and limits: Model output signaled ophthalmopathy a median around 5.9 months ahead of onset.

There were TCR beta CDR3 regions amplified from RNA transcripts. A set of HTBI primers served as the primers for a first-round RT-PCR of the TCR CDR3. One entry per CDR3 protein, called by TCRdb with MiXCR from the multiplex PCR reads. Here the sample spans about 640,000 distinct CDR3 sequences, under 25% being singletons. Germline CDR1 is KGHDR and CDR2 is SFDVKD. This CDR3 comprises 13 residues. Trimming shortened V by 1 base and J by 6 bases, and 5 bases separated the two germline ends. Researchers barred patients who had uncontrolled infection, other autoimmune disease, pregnancy or lactation. It was 10 ml of fresh peripheral blood that supplied the PBMCs. This clonotype was seen repeatedly, ten times or more. Antigen specificity is unknown.

This TCR was recovered from a man aged 25 to 45 with Graves' ophthalmopathy. Sequencing input: blood. This sequence joins TRBV24-1 and TRBJ2-2; D is ambiguous. The CDR3 spells CATSDLWAGELFF. CDR3 DNA: TGTGCCACCAGTGATTTATGGGCCGGGGAGCTGTTTTTT.